Listed below are T cell receptor beta chains from one sample, sequenced in a study of T cell repertoires in ileal Crohn's disease. Using immunoSEQ multiplex PCR, the repertoire was profiled, and TCRdb retains in-frame clones only, with some absent. Seen here are roughly 3,600 clones, about nine tenths observed once, and the top ten hold about an eighth. The material sequenced was ileal tissue. The receptors derive from an adult with Crohn's disease. The CDR3 runs from the conserved cysteine through the conserved F or W. A D gene is named only where the DNA matches it firmly. The size field is filled for only some rows; it gives once, few, many or a size class.

d_call clone_size j_call v_call cdr3_nt cdr3_aa
TRBD1 few TRBJ2-5 TRBV28 TGTGCCAGCAGGGGGGACAGGGAGAGGGAGACCCAGTACTTC CASRGDRERETQYF
TRBD2 . TRBJ2-1 TRBV4-3 TGCGCCAGCAGCCCGCTAGGATGTTGTAGCGGGAGGTCCTACAATGAGCAGTTCTTC CASSPLGCCSGRSYNEQFF
TRBD2 once TRBJ2-1 TRBV7-3 TGTGCCAGCAGCGACCTTACTAGCGATGAGCAGTTCTTC CASSDLTSDEQFF
. once TRBJ2-5 TRBV4-1 TGCGCCAGCAGCCAAGCGGGTTTGTACCAAGAGACCCAGTACTTC CASSQAGLYQETQYF
TRBD2 . TRBJ2-5 TRBV6-1 TGTGCCAGCAGTGAAGAAGCGGGAAGACAAGAGACCCAGTACTTC CASSEEAGRQETQYF
. . TRBJ1-2 TRBV13 TGTGCCAGCAGCTTAAAGGGTGGAGGGGAATATGGCTACACCTTC CASSLKGGGEYGYTF
. . TRBJ1-2 TRBV27 TGTGCCAGCAGTTTAACAGGGAGAGATGGCTACACCTTC CASSLTGRDGYTF
. . TRBJ1-2 TRBV2 TGTGCCAGCAGCCGGGACGCCGGTGGGGGGGGCTACACCTTC CASSRDAGGGGYTF
. . TRBJ2-3 TRBV6-4 TGTGCCAGCAGTGACAAACCTAGCCCTTCCCCAGATACGCAGTATTTT CASSDKPSPSPDTQYF
. . TRBJ2-7 TRBV4-3 TGCGCCAGCAGCCTATACAGGGCGAGCTCCTACGAGCAGTACTTC CASSLYRASSYEQYF
. . TRBJ1-5 TRBV19 TGTGCCAGTAGTGGGGGGGTAGGTCAGCCCCAGCATTTT CASSGGVGQPQHF
. . TRBJ1-2 TRBV5-1 TGCGCCAGCAGCATGGGGGGCCCTGAACTCTTT CASSMGGPELF
. . TRBJ2-7 TRBV7-9 TGTGCCAGCAGCCCCCAAGTGGGGCACGCGGGCTCCTACGAGCAGTACTTC CASSPQVGHAGSYEQYF
TRBD1 . TRBJ2-3 TRBV7-9 TGTGCCAGCAGCTTAGGGGACAGGGCAAGGGGTACGCAGTATTTT CASSLGDRARGTQYF
TRBD2 . TRBJ2-7 TRBV27 TGTGCCAGCAGTCTAAAAGCGGGAGCGTCCTACGAGCAGTACTTC CASSLKAGASYEQYF
TRBD1 . TRBJ1-2 TRBV9 TGTGCCAGCAGCGTAGGGACAGGTGTCATGGGTGATGGCTACACCTTC CASSVGTGVMGDGYTF
. . TRBJ1-1 TRBV5-1 TGCGCCAGCAGCCCAACCGGGACAAAAGCGAAGTCACGAGAAGGCGGCACTGAAGCTTTCTTT CASSPTGTKAKSREGGTEAFF
. . TRBJ2-6 TRBV28 TGTGCCAGCACCGCAGGGTTGGGGCTTTCCTCTGGGGCCAACGTCCTGACTTTC CASTAGLGLSSGANVLTF
TRBD2 once TRBJ2-1 TRBV15 TGTGCCACCAGCCGAGCGGGAGGCGCCAATGAGCAGTTCTTC CATSRAGGANEQFF
. . TRBJ1-1 TRBV29-1 TGCAGCGTTGAGAGGCGGCCCCGAGCTCCTCTCCCTAACACTGAAGCTTTCTTT CSVERRPRAPLPNTEAFF
TRBD2 . TRBJ2-1 TRBV11-2 TGTGCCAGCAGCCGTAGCGGGAGGGCCTACAATGAGCAGTTCTTC CASSRSGRAYNEQFF
. . TRBJ1-2 TRBV4-2 TGTGCCAGCAGCCAAGATGGAACAGGGACGAATGGCTACACCTTC CASSQDGTGTNGYTF
. . TRBJ2-7 TRBV4-2 TGTGCCAGCAGCCAAGGGGGGCTAGCTGGTTCCCACGAGCAGTACTTC CASSQGGLAGSHEQYF
. . TRBJ2-5 TRBV7-9 TGTGCCAGCAGCTTAGTTTGGAGGGCGGGGACCCAGTACTTC CASSLVWRAGTQYF
TRBD1 . TRBJ1-4 TRBV30 TGTGCCTGGAGTGTACCGTGGGGACAGGGTAATGAAAAACTGTTTTTT CAWSVPWGQGNEKLFF
TRBD2 . TRBJ2-4 TRBV9 TGTGCCAGCAGCCCGCGACTAGCGGGAGAACAAAACATTCAGTACTTC CASSPRLAGEQNIQYF
. . TRBJ2-3 TRBV7-3 TGTGCCAGCAGCTTAATGGGCCAGTCAGATACGCAGTATTTT CASSLMGQSDTQYF
. . TRBJ2-5 TRBV16 TGTGCCAGCAGCCTTATCGCGAAGTACCAAGAGACCCAGTACTTC CASSLIAKYQETQYF
TRBD2 once TRBJ2-7 TRBV7-2 TGTGCCAGCAGCTTAGGGAGCGGGAGGCAGGGGGAGCAGTACTTC CASSLGSGRQGEQYF
TRBD1 . TRBJ1-4 TRBV7-8 TGTGCCAGCAGCTTAGCGGGACAGCGAAATGAAAAACTGTTTTTT CASSLAGQRNEKLFF
. once TRBJ2-1 TRBV28 TGTGCCAGCAGCCCTTCTGGGGGGTTCTTTTCCTCCTACAATGAGCAGTTCTTC CASSPSGGFFSSYNEQFF
. few TRBJ2-7 TRBV6-4 TGTGCCAGCAGATCCGGGACGATCTACGAGCAGTACTTC CASRSGTIYEQYF
. . TRBJ2-2 TRBV9 TGTGCCAGCAGCCCCCGGGTGGGGGATTCGAACACCGGGGAGCTGTTTTTT CASSPRVGDSNTGELFF
TRBD2 . TRBJ2-7 TRBV9 TGTGCCAGCAGCGCCGGACTAGCTCCGTACGAGCAGTACTTC CASSAGLAPYEQYF
. . TRBJ2-7 TRBV30 TGTGCCTGTGGCCCCACCCAGTACGAGCAGTACTTC CACGPTQYEQYF
. . TRBJ2-7 TRBV6-5 TGTGCCAGCAGTTACTCTTACAGCACCTACGAGCAGTACTTC CASSYSYSTYEQYF
TRBD1 . TRBJ2-2 TRBV11-3 TGTGCCAGCAGCCAACAGGGGGCGCGAACCGGGGAGCTGTTTTTT CASSQQGARTGELFF
. . TRBJ1-3 TRBV2 TGTGCCAGCGTGGACGGAGACTCTGGAAACACCATATATTTT CASVDGDSGNTIYF
TRBD1 once TRBJ1-2 TRBV7-8 TGTGCCAGCAGCCCAAGGACAGGGTCCGGCTACACCTTC CASSPRTGSGYTF
. . TRBJ2-3 TRBV28 TGTGCCAGCAGTTTAGTAGCCGGAAGCACAGATACGCAGTATTTT CASSLVAGSTDTQYF
. . TRBJ2-3 TRBV25-1 TGTGCCAGCAGTGAAGGCTTCGACCGCACAGATACGCAGTATTTT CASSEGFDRTDTQYF
. . TRBJ2-7 TRBV5-6 TGTGCCAGCACCAACGTAGATAGAGGCGGGAACCACGAGCAGTACTTC CASTNVDRGGNHEQYF
TRBD2 once TRBJ2-1 TRBV4-3 TGCGCCAGCAGCCAGGAAACGAGGCTAGCGGAACTGAATGAGCAGTTCTTC CASSQETRLAELNEQFF
. . TRBJ2-1 TRBV14 TGTGCCAGCAGCCTTACCGGGAGTTTCTACAATGAGCAGTTCTTC CASSLTGSFYNEQFF